This TCR beta chain was captured in a study of identical twins. A universal primer binding site was introduced by template switching. The final cDNA contained unique molecular identifiers. TCRdb independently ran MiXCR on the 5' RACE reads; one entry per CDR3 protein. Of about 240,000 distinct CDR3 sequences in the sample, approximately 10% were seen once. The germline gives CDR1 SGHTA, CDR2 FQGNSA. This CDR3 is built from 16 residues. V shed 6 bases, J shed 0 bases, and the junction held 5 bases outside the gene matches. This clonotype has ten or more counts. This sequence was found in a middle-aged man in good health. Sequencing input: memory T cells sorted from blood. The chain is built from TRBV7-2 and TRBJ2-3, with 11 bases identical to TRBD2. The chain's CDR3 is CASRRTSGPSTDTQYF. DNA for the CDR3: TGTGCCAGCAGACGGACTAGCGGGCCTAGCACAGATACGCAGTATTTT.